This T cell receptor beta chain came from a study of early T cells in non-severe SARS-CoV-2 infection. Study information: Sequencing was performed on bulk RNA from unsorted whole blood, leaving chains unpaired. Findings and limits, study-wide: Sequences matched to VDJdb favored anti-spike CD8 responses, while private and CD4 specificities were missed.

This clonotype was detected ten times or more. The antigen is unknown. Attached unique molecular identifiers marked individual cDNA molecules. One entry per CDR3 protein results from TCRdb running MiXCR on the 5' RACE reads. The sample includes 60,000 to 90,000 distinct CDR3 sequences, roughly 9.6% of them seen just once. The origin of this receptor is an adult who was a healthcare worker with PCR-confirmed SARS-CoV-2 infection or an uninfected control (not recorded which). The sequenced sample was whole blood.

The CDR3 nucleotides read TGTGCCAGCAGTTTGAACAGGGGTCAGGGAGGCTACACCTTC. Translated, it gives CASSLNRGQGGYTF. The chain is built from TRBV12-3 or TRBV12-4 and TRBJ1-2; 7 nucleotides agree with TRBD1. The CDR3 loop spans 14 amino acids. J was trimmed by 8 bases and V by 3 bases; bases with no gene match: 9.